What follows describes a single T cell receptor (beta chain). A second roughly 6 to 11 cycle PCR used barcoded and J-beta primers. TCRdb re-analysed the 5' RACE reads in MiXCR, keeping a single row per CDR3 protein. The repertoire holds just under 750,000 distinct CDR3 sequences, with about 20% as singletons. This sample was taken from a study of blood T cells in healthy people across ages. V was cut by 1 base and J by 9 bases, with 10 bases left in between. Germline V gives CDR1 SEHNR, CDR2 FQNEAQ (reference sequence). The CDR3 has 14 residues. The source of this sequence is a man between 70 and 80 years old in good health. The rearrangement joins TRBV7-9 to TRBJ1-6, with D unclear. The source material was blood. CDR3: CASSLVAAVSPLHF. DNA for the CDR3: TGTGCCAGCAGCTTAGTGGCGGCGGTTTCACCCCTCCACTTT.